This T cell receptor (beta chain) comes out of a study of control samples from healthy donors and cancer patients. Generated by immunoSEQ multiplex PCR, the TCRdb table keeps only in-frame clones and is missing some. The profile covers around 200,000 clones, with 90% to 95% appearing a single time and approximately 1.6% taken by the ten largest. V was shortened by 4 bases and J by 7 bases, with 13 bases between the two germline ends. CDR1 is MGHRA, CDR2 YSYEKL, per germline. This CDR3 has 13 amino acids. The sequence was obtained from a man aged 50 or older in good health. The V gene is TRBV4-1, the J gene TRBJ1-2; D is uncertain. Sequencing used blood. CDR3 coding DNA: TGCGCCAGCAGCCCTGTCAGGACGGGTGGCTACACCTTC. Translation: CASSPVRTGGYTF.